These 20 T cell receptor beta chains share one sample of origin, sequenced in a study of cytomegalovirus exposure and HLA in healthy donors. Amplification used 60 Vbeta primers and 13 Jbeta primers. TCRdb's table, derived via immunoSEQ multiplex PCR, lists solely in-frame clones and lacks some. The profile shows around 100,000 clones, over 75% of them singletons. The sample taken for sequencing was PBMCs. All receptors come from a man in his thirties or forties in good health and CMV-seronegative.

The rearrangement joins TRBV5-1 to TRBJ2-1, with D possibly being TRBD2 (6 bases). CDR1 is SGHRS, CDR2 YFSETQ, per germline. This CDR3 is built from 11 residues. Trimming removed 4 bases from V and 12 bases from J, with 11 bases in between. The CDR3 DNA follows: TGCGCCAGCAGCGCGGAGGGAGGGCAGTTCTTC. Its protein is CASSAEGGQFF.

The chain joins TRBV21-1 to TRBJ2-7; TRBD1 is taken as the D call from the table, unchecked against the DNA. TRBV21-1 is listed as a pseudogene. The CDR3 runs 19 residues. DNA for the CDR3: TGTGCCAGCAGCACCGGACTGGGGACACGGGTAAGGATCCCCTACGAGCAGTACTTC. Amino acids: CASSTGLGTRVRIPYEQYF.

CDR3 nucleotides: TGTGCCAGCAGCCCGGCTGGGGCCCACACAGATACGCAGTATTTT. It specifies CASSPAGAHTDTQYF. This sequence joins TRBV7-9 and TRBJ2-3; D possibly corresponds to TRBD1 (5 bases). CDR1 is SEHNR, CDR2 FQNEAQ, per germline (reference sequence). The CDR3 sequence is 15 residues long. Trimming left V 5 bases short and J 2 bases short, with 14 bases between.

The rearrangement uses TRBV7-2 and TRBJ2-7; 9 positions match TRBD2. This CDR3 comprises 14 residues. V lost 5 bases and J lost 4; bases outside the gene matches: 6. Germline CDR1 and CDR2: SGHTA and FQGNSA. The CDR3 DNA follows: TGTGCCAGCAGCCCGGGACTAGCCAGATACGAGCAGTACTTC. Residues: CASSPGLARYEQYF.

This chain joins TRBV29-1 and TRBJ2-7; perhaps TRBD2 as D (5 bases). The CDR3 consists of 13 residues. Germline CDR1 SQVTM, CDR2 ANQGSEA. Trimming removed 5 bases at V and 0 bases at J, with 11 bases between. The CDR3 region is CSVRGPSSYEQYF. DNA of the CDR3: TGCAGCGTTCGGGGTCCCAGCTCCTACGAGCAGTACTTC.

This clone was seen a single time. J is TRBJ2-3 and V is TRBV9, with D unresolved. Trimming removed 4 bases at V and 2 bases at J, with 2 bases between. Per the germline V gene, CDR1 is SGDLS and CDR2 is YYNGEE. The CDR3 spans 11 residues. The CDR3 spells CASSLTDTQYF. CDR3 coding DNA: TGTGCCAGCAGCCTCACAGATACGCAGTATTTT. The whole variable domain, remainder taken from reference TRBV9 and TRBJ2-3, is DSGVTQTPKHLITATGQRVTLRCSPRSGDLSVYWYQQSLDQGLQFLIQYYNGEERAKGNILERFSAQQFPDLHSELNLSSLELGDSALYFCASSLTDTQYFGPGTRLTVL.

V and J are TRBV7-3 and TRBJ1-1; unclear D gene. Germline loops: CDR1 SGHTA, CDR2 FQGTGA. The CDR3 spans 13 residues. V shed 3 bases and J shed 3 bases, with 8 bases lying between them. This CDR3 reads CASSFTEDTEAFF. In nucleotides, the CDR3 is TGTGCCAGCAGCTTCACAGAAGACACTGAAGCTTTCTTT.

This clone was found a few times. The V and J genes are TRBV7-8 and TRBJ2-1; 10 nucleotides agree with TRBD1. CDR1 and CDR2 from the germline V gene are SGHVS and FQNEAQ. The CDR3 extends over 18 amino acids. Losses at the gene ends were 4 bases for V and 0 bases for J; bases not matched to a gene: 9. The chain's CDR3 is CASSSVPGQGSSYNEQFF. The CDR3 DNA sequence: TGTGCCAGCAGCTCCGTCCCGGGACAGGGGAGCTCCTACAATGAGCAGTTCTTC.

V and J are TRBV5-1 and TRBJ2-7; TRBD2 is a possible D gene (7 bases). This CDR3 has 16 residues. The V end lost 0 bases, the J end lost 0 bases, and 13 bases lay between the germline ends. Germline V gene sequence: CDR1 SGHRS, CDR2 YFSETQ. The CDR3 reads CASSLAGGPISYEQYF. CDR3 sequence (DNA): TGCGCCAGCAGCTTGGCCGGGGGGCCTATCTCCTACGAGCAGTACTTC.

Written as DNA, the CDR3 is TGCGCCAGCAGCCTGGGACAGATCTACGAGCAGTACTTC. Translating gives CASSLGQIYEQYF. This chain uses TRBV4-1 with TRBJ2-7; 7 positions agree with TRBD1. From germline, CDR1 is MGHRA and CDR2 YSYEKL. Trimming at V came to 4 bases and at J to 3 bases, leaving 3 bases not matched to a gene. CDR3 length equals 13 residues.

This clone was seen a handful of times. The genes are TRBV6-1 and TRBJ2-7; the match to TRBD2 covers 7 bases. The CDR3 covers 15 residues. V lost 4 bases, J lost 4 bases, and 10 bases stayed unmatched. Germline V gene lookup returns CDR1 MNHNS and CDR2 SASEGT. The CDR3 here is CASSGDAGVTYEQYF. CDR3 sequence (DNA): TGTGCCAGCAGTGGGGACGCGGGAGTCACTTACGAGCAGTACTTC.

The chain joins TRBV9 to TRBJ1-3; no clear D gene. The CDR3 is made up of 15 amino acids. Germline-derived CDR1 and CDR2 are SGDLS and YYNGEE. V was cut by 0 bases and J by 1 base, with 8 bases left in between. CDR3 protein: CASSVDRGSGNTIYF. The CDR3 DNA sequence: TGTGCCAGCAGCGTAGATCGAGGGTCTGGAAACACCATATATTTT.

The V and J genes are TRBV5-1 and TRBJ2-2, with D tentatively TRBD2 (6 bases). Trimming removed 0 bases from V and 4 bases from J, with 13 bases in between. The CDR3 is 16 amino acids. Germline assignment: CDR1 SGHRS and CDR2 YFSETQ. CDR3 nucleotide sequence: TGCGCCAGCAGCTTGGTTGCGGGGACCCGCACCGGGGAGCTGTTTTTT. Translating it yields CASSLVAGTRTGELFF.

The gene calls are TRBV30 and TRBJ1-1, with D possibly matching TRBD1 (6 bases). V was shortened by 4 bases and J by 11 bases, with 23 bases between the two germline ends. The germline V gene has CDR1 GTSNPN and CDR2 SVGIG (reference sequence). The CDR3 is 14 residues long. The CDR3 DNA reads TGTGCCTGGAACCCGGACAGACCCAATAATGGGGCTTTCTTT. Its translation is CAWNPDRPNNGAFF.

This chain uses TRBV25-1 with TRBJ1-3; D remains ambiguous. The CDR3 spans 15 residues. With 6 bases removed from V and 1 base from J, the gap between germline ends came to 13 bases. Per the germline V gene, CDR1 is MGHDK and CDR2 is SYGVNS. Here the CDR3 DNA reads TGTGCCAGCAGGGGAGATTGGTGGTCTGGAAACACCATATATTTT. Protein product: CASRGDWWSGNTIYF.

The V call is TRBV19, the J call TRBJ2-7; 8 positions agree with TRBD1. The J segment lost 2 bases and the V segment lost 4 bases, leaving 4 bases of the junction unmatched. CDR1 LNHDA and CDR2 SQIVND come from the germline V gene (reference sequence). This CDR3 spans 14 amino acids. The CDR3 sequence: CASSTPTGAYEQYF. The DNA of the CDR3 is TGTGCCAGTAGTACACCGACAGGGGCCTACGAGCAGTACTTC.

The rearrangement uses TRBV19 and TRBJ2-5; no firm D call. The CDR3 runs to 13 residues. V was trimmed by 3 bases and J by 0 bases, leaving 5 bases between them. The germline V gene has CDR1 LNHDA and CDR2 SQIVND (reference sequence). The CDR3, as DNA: TGTGCCAGTAGTATGGGCTACCAAGAGACCCAGTACTTC. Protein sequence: CASSMGYQETQYF.

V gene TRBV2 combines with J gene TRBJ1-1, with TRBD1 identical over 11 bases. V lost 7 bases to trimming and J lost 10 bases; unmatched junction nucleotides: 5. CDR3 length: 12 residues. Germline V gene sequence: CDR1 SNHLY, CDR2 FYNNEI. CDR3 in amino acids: CASKDRGPGAFF. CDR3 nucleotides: TGTGCCAGCAAGGACAGGGGGCCGGGAGCTTTCTTT. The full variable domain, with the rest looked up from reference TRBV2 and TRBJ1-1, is EPEVTQTPSHQVTQMGQEVILRCVPISNHLYFYWYRQILGQKVEFLVSFYNNEISEKSEIFDDQFSVERPDGSNFTLKIRSTKLEDSAMYFCASKDRGPGAFFGQGTRLTVV.

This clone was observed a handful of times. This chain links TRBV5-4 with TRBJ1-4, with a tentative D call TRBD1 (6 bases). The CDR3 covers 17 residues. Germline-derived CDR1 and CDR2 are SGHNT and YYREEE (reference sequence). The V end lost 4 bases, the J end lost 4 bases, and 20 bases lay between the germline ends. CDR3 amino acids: CASSPGQGRWDNEKLFF. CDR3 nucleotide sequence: TGTGCCAGCAGCCCCGGGCAGGGGCGGTGGGATAATGAAAAACTGTTTTTT.

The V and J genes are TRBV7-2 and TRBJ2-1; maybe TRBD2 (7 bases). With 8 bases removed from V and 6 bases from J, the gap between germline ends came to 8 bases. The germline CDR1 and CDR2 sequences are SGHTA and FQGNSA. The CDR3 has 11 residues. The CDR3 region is CASRGANEQFF. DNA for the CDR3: TGTGCCAGCCGGGGGGCCAATGAGCAGTTCTTC.